What follows describes a single T cell receptor beta chain. Its target is not known. Germline CDR1 and CDR2: SGHDN and FVKESK. Deletions cut 1 base from V and 10 bases from J, with 14 bases between. The CDR3 is 13 amino acids. It was 5'RACE with constant-segment primers that produced the TCR alpha and TCR beta cDNA libraries, which carried sample barcodes and UMIs. TCRdb itself ran the 5' RACE reads through MiXCR, one entry per CDR3 protein. The table has roughly 150,000 distinct CDR3 sequences, approximately 25% seen once; the top ten hold roughly a quarter. These data originate in a study of T-cell memory formation after mild COVID-19. Study outcomes and limitations: Second-wave clones peaking on day 37 lacked confirmed SARS-CoV-2 specificity. Certain responding clones were present in pre-infection memory, suggesting participation of cross-reactive memory. Of the contracting clones, CD4+ ones lay mainly in CM and EM, and CD8+ ones in EMRA.

The clonotype was recovered from an adult woman who had mild COVID-19 (a few samples of this study predate the infection). Cell type and time point are not known. The chain recombines TRBV14 with TRBJ2-7; no firm D call. Specimen: PBMCs or a T cell subset sorted from them (not recorded which). The CDR3 loop is CASSQAMGGNQYF. CDR3 sequence (DNA): TGTGCCAGCAGCCAAGCGATGGGCGGAAATCAGTACTTC.